These T cell receptor beta chains were read from a single sample in a study of T cell changes during pregnancy in multiple sclerosis. TCRdb's copy holds only in-frame clones and misses some; the assay was immunoSEQ multiplex PCR. The sample yields 90,000 or so clones, less than 95% seen once. This specimen was peripheral blood, taken in the first trimester of pregnancy. The receptors were sampled from a female donor in good health, enrolled as a control in a pregnancy study. CDR3s include the opening cysteine and the closing phenylalanine or tryptophan. D genes are given only for firm matches. Clone size is given for some rows only: seen once, a few or many times, or a class if the clone is expanded.

clone size	V gene	D gene	J gene	CDR3 DNA	CDR3 protein
-	TRBV15	-	TRBJ1-4	TGTGCCACCAGCAGGCCCGGGGAGACAACTAATGAAAAACTGTTTTTT	CATSRPGETTNEKLFF
-	TRBV2	-	TRBJ2-1	TGTGCCAGCAGACCGGAGGGGGTTTCAGCGGGGAATGAGCAGTTCTTC	CASRPEGVSAGNEQFF
-	TRBV18	-	TRBJ1-2	TGTGCCAGCTCACCAGGGACAAGCTATGGCTACACCTTC	CASSPGTSYGYTF
-	TRBV5-5	TRBD1	TRBJ2-3	TGTGCCAGCAGCTTGGACAGGGGGCGTAGCACAGATACGCAGTATTTT	CASSLDRGRSTDTQYF
once	TRBV4-2	TRBD2	TRBJ2-3	TGTGCCAGCAGCAAAGCCGAGACTAGCGGAGATACGCAGTATTTT	CASSKAETSGDTQYF
-	TRBV20-1	-	TRBJ1-2	TGCAGTGCCCCAGGGTTTAATGGCTACACCTTC	CSAPGFNGYTF
-	TRBV7-9	TRBD1	TRBJ1-3	TGTGCCAGCAGCATACCGGGACAGGGTAGCTCTGGAAACACCATATATTTT	CASSIPGQGSSGNTIYF
-	TRBV9	-	TRBJ2-1	TGTGCCAGCAGCTACCGGGATTTATCCTACAATGAGCAGTTCTTC	CASSYRDLSYNEQFF
-	TRBV5-6	TRBD1	TRBJ2-6	TGTGCCAGCAGCTTCAACAGGGGCCCCGTCTCTGGGGCCAACGTCCTGACTTTC	CASSFNRGPVSGANVLTF
-	TRBV20-1	-	TRBJ1-2	TGCAGTGCTCCAATGTACTATGGCTACACCTTC	CSAPMYYGYTF
-	TRBV28	-	TRBJ1-2	TGTGCCAGCAGTTTAACAGCCTTGGCGCGAGGCTACACCTTC	CASSLTALARGYTF
-	TRBV6-5	-	TRBJ1-5	TGTGCCAGCGGGTCGGGAGGCAATCAGCCCCAGCATTTT	CASGSGGNQPQHF
-	TRBV6-1	-	TRBJ2-1	TGTGCCAGCCGCGACGGGACTCTGGCAAGTGAGCAGTTCTTC	CASRDGTLASEQFF
-	TRBV9	-	TRBJ2-1	TGTGCCAGCAGCGTAGCAGGGGTCTCCTACAATGAGCAGTTCTTC	CASSVAGVSYNEQFF
-	TRBV6-6	-	TRBJ1-1	TGTGCCAGCAGCGGCCCCGCGGGGAACACTGAAGCTTTCTTT	CASSGPAGNTEAFF